Each of the 26 T cell receptor beta chains below was sequenced from the same sample in a study of blood T cell repertoires in COVID-19. Clones were read by immunoSEQ multiplex PCR, and TCRdb kept only the in-frame ones, dropping some. The sample comprises just over 90,000 clones, 70% to 90% of which are singletons, and roughly 20% rests with the top ten. The sample taken for sequencing was peripheral blood. The receptors shown here come from a woman older than 75 with acute or convalescent COVID-19.

V and J are TRBV28 and TRBJ2-3, with 7 bases that match TRBD1. The germline CDR1 and CDR2 sequences are MDHEN and SYDVKM. CDR3 length: 15 residues. The V gene end was trimmed by 2 bases and the J gene end by 4 bases; junction bases not matched to a gene: 6. This chain's CDR3 is CASSLGTVSADTQYF. The DNA for the CDR3 is TGTGCCAGCAGTTTAGGGACAGTAAGTGCAGATACGCAGTATTTT.

This chain uses TRBV2 with TRBJ2-5; perhaps TRBD2 as D (5 bases). Per germline, CDR1 SNHLY and CDR2 FYNNEI. V lost 6 bases to trimming and J lost 2 bases, with 10 bases between them. The CDR3 is 13 residues long. CDR3 residues: CASRRTEQETQYF. CDR3 DNA sequence: TGTGCCAGCAGGAGGACTGAACAAGAGACCCAGTACTTC. The full variable domain, rest sourced from reference TRBV2 and TRBJ2-5, is EPEVTQTPSHQVTQMGQEVILRCVPISNHLYFYWYRQILGQKVEFLVSFYNNEISEKSEIFDDQFSVERPDGSNFTLKIRSTKLEDSAMYFCASRRTEQETQYFGPGTRLLVL.

The rearrangement links TRBV14 to TRBJ1-2; 11 bases are a match to TRBD1. The CDR3 covers 16 residues. Germline-derived CDR1 and CDR2 are SGHDN and FVKESK. The trim removed 1 base at V and 7 bases at J, leaving 8 bases unmatched. The CDR3 region is CASSQVMDRGRSGYTF. CDR3 sequence (DNA): TGTGCCAGCAGCCAAGTTATGGACAGGGGGCGGAGTGGCTACACCTTC.

The chain joins TRBV6-1 to TRBJ1-4, with D possibly matching TRBD1 (6 bases). The CDR3 runs to 15 residues. The V end lost 0 bases, the J end lost 10 bases, and 15 bases lay between the germline ends. CDR1 is MNHNS and CDR2 is SASEGT in the germline V gene. CDR3 loop: CASSEAITGRAKLFF. In DNA, the CDR3 is TGTGCCAGCAGTGAAGCGATAACAGGGAGGGCAAAACTGTTTTTT.

Points on this clone: Other DNA sequences in this sample translate to the same CDR3. The chain couples TRBV27 to TRBJ2-3; 8 bases agree with TRBD1. Losses at the gene ends were 4 bases for V and 5 bases for J; bases not matched to a gene: 5. The CDR3 is 14 amino acids. Per the germline V gene, CDR1 is MNHEY and CDR2 is SMNVEV (reference sequence). The CDR3 region is CASSYDRGIDTQYF. The CDR3 DNA reads TGTGCCAGCAGTTACGACAGGGGAATAGATACGCAGTATTTT.

The chain has TRBV6-5 and TRBJ1-3; D not certain. The CDR3 is 13 amino acids. Trimming cost V 10 bases and J 2 bases, with 12 bases left between them. Germline V gives CDR1 MNHEY, CDR2 SVGAGI. CDR3 protein: CATGTGAGNTIYF. CDR3 in DNA: TGTGCCACGGGTACCGGTGCTGGAAACACCATATATTTT.

In the case of this clone: One end of the junction fails to match germline, which may point to a read error. The V gene is TRBV3-1 (or the pseudogene TRBV3-2), the J gene TRBJ2-4; D is perhaps TRBD2 (5 bases). The CDR3 length is 15 residues. Looked up from germline, CDR1 is LGHDT and CDR2 is YNNKEL (reference sequence). The CDR3 spells CASSQGSGYQNIQYF. The CDR3 DNA reads TGTGCCAGCAGCCAAGGTTCGGGGTATCAAAACATTCAGTACTTT.

This chain uses TRBV19 with TRBJ1-2; D is unclear. This CDR3 contains 14 residues. Germline-derived CDR1 and CDR2 are LNHDA and SQIVND (reference sequence). Trimming stripped 0 bases from V and 4 bases from J, with 9 bases between. CDR3 DNA: TGTGCCAGTAGTATAGAGGGCCAGATCTATGGCTACACCTTC. This gives the protein CASSIEGQIYGYTF.

CDR3: CASRGSNTGELFF. CDR3 in DNA: TGTGCCAGCCGCGGCTCGAACACCGGGGAGCTGTTTTTT. The chain links TRBV6-6 to TRBJ2-2; D call uncertain. The germline CDR1 and CDR2 sequences are MNHNY and SVGAGI (reference sequence). The CDR3 is 13 amino acids. V was cut by 8 bases and J by 0 bases, with 7 bases left in between.

The table lists this clone with a few counts. The chain recombines TRBV4-1 with TRBJ2-3, with 10 bases fitting TRBD2. The CDR3 runs to 17 residues. With V trimmed by 3 bases and J by 6 bases, 12 bases remained unmatched. CDR1 and CDR2 (germline): MGHRA, YSYEKL. The CDR3 sequence: CASSQPLLSGGSDTQYF. As DNA, the CDR3 is TGCGCCAGCAGCCAGCCCCTCCTTAGCGGGGGGTCGGATACGCAGTATTTT.

The chain combines TRBV5-4 with TRBJ2-2, with TRBD1 matching 7 bases. J lost 6 bases, V lost 0 bases, and 8 bases had no gene match. Per germline, CDR1 SGHNT and CDR2 YYREEE (reference sequence). The CDR3 totals 16 residues. The CDR3 spells CASSLEGGRFSGELFF. In nucleotides, the CDR3 is TGTGCCAGCAGCTTGGAAGGGGGCAGATTCTCCGGGGAGCTGTTTTTT.

The V gene is TRBV5-4, the J gene TRBJ2-5; 9 positions agree with TRBD2. CDR1 is SGHNT and CDR2 is YYREEE in the germline V gene (reference sequence). The junction had 10 bases not matched to a gene; V was cut back by 3 bases and J by 4 bases. The CDR3 contains 16 residues. CDR3 loop: CASSSPWAGGRETQYF. In nucleotides, the CDR3 is TGTGCCAGCAGCTCACCCTGGGCGGGGGGGCGAGAGACCCAGTACTTC.

The chain employs TRBV2 and TRBJ1-2; TRBD1 might be the D (6 bases). Germline V gene data show CDR1 as SNHLY and CDR2 as FYNNEI. V lost 5 bases and J lost 8, with 15 bases in between. The CDR3 has 13 amino acids. DNA for the CDR3: TGTGCCAGCAGTTTGAGCGGGGGCGGGGGCTACACCTTC. Its protein product is CASSLSGGGGYTF.

V and J are TRBV7-6 and TRBJ2-5, with 8 bases lining up with TRBD1. Trimming took 1 base from V and 4 from J; bases not matched to a gene: 5. This CDR3 spans 15 amino acids. Germline V gene sequence: CDR1 SGHVS, CDR2 FNYEAQ. DNA for the CDR3: TGTGCCAGCAGCTTAGTAATTGGGACAGGAGAGACCCAGTACTTC. Translated: CASSLVIGTGETQYF.

The chain links TRBV6-6 to TRBJ2-7; maybe TRBD2 (5 bases). Germline CDR1 reads MNHNY; CDR2 reads SVGAGI (reference sequence). Trimming pared 2 bases from V and 10 bases from J, leaving 9 bases between. The CDR3 runs to 11 residues. Here the CDR3 DNA reads TGTGCCAGCAGTTACCTCGGGAACCAGTACTTC. Residues: CASSYLGNQYF.

The chain has TRBV9 and TRBJ2-3; D gene ambiguous. Germline V gene lookup returns CDR1 SGDLS and CDR2 YYNGEE. This CDR3 is built from 12 residues. V lost 3 bases, J lost 3 bases, and 5 bases lay in between. CDR3 residues: CASSAPTDTQYF. CDR3 DNA sequence: TGTGCCAGCAGCGCCCCGACAGATACGCAGTATTTT. The full variable domain, in which reference TRBV9 and TRBJ2-3 provide the parts outside the CDR3, is DSGVTQTPKHLITATGQRVTLRCSPRSGDLSVYWYQQSLDQGLQFLIQYYNGEERAKGNILERFSAQQFPDLHSELNLSSLELGDSALYFCASSAPTDTQYFGPGTRLTVL.

CDR3 amino acids: CASSISPGQGAYYF. As DNA, the CDR3 is TGTGCCAGTAGTATCTCTCCGGGACAGGGTGCTTACTACTTC. The V gene is TRBV19, the J gene TRBJ2-4; 9 bases line up with TRBD1. CDR1 is LNHDA, CDR2 SQIVND, per germline (reference sequence). The CDR3 length is 14 residues. V dropped 3 bases and J dropped 16; count of bases not matched to a gene: 13.

This clone was counted only a few times. CDR3 DNA: TGTGCCAGCAGTGATCAGGGGTTTCAGCCCCAGCATTTT. Translated, it gives CASSDQGFQPQHF. V and J are TRBV6-2 or TRBV6-3 and TRBJ1-5; a weak D match, TRBD1 (6 bases). CDR1 and CDR2 (germline): MNHEY, SVGEGT. The CDR3 extends over 13 amino acids. Trimming cost V 5 bases and J 6 bases, with 11 bases left between them.

The V and J genes are TRBV9 and TRBJ1-2; 9 bases agree with TRBD1. CDR3 size: 13 residues. V was pared by 3 bases and J by 8 bases, with 5 bases of the junction left unmatched. CDR1 is SGDLS and CDR2 is YYNGEE in the germline V gene. CDR3 coding DNA: TGTGCCAGCAGCGCAGAGGACAGGGGAGGCTACACCTTC. It is translated as CASSAEDRGGYTF.

The chain recombines TRBV11-2 with TRBJ2-1; no clear D. Germline CDR1 reads SGHAT; CDR2 reads FQNNGV. The CDR3 runs to 15 residues. V lost 1 base and J 5 bases, leaving 12 bases between the germline ends. CDR3 region: CASSLGHPTDNEQFF. The DNA for the CDR3 is TGTGCCAGCAGCTTAGGACACCCGACCGACAATGAGCAGTTCTTC.

The chain combines TRBV7-8 with TRBJ2-5; D call uncertain. V shed 5 bases and J shed 4 bases, with 5 bases lying between them. The CDR3 is 11 amino acids. CDR1 is SGHVS, CDR2 FQNEAQ, per germline. The chain's CDR3 is CASSGGETQYF. The CDR3 nucleotides are TGTGCCAGCAGCGGCGGAGAGACCCAGTACTTC.

CDR3 bases: TGTGCCAGCAGCCACACCGGGACAGGGGGCGAGCAGTACTTC. It yields the protein CASSHTGTGGEQYF. The chain uses TRBV7-9 and TRBJ2-7; 11 bases line up with TRBD1. V lost 5 bases and J lost 6; bases outside the gene matches: 6. Germline values: CDR1 SEHNR, CDR2 FQNEAQ (reference sequence). The CDR3 sequence is 14 residues long.

The chain joins TRBV10-3 to TRBJ1-4; TRBD1 aligns across 7 bases. The CDR3 totals 16 residues. Unmatched junction bases numbered 3, after V lost 2 bases and J lost 0 bases. Germline V gene data show CDR1 as ENHRY and CDR2 as SYGVKD. DNA of the CDR3: TGTGCCATCAGTGAGACGGGACAGCCAACTAATGAAAAACTGTTTTTT. This translates into CAISETGQPTNEKLFF.

This chain connects TRBV5-1 to TRBJ2-1; possibly TRBD2 for D (6 bases). Germline V CDR1 and CDR2: SGHRS, YFSETQ. V dropped 4 bases and J dropped 0 bases, with 14 bases sitting between them. The CDR3 is 16 residues long. The CDR3 nucleotides are TGCGCCAGCAGCAACTCCCTAGCGCCCTCCTACAATGAGCAGTTCTTC. It specifies CASSNSLAPSYNEQFF. Full variable domain (rest looked up from reference TRBV5-1 and TRBJ2-1): KAGVTQTPRYLIKTRGQQVTLSCSPISGHRSVSWYQQTPGQGLQFLFEYFSETQRNKGNFPGRFSGRQFSNSRSEMNVSTLELGDSALYLCASSNSLAPSYNEQFFGPGTRLTVL.

V and J are TRBV2 and TRBJ2-5; 8 bases align to TRBD1. The CDR3 loop spans 15 amino acids. Germline CDR1 SNHLY, CDR2 FYNNEI. J lost 2 bases, V lost 7 bases, and 9 bases had no gene match. The CDR3 region is CASKLDRVGQETQYF. Here the CDR3 DNA reads TGTGCCAGCAAACTGGACAGGGTTGGGCAAGAGACCCAGTACTTC.

The chain is built from TRBV5-1 and TRBJ2-5, with TRBD2 matching 7 bases. Germline V lookup: CDR1 SGHRS, CDR2 YFSETQ. Unmatched junction bases numbered 7, after V lost 0 bases and J lost 5 bases. CDR3 length: 15 residues. The CDR3 sequence: CASSLAGTIRETQYF. The CDR3 nucleotides are TGCGCCAGCAGCTTGGCCGGGACTATTAGGGAGACCCAGTACTTC.